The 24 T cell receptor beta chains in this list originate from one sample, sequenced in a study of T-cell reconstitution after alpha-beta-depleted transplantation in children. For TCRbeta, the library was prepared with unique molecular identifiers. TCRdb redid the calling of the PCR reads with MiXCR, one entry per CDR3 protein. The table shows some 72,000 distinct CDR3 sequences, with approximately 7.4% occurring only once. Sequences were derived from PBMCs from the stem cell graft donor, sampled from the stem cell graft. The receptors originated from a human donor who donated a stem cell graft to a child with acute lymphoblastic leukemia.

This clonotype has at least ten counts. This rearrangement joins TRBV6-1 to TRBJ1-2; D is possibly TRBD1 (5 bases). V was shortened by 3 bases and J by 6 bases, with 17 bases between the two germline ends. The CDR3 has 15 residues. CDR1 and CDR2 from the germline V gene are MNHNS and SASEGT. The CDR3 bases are TGTGCCAGCAGTGAGGCTTTTGACAGCCTAAATGGCTACACCTTC. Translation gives CASSEAFDSLNGYTF.

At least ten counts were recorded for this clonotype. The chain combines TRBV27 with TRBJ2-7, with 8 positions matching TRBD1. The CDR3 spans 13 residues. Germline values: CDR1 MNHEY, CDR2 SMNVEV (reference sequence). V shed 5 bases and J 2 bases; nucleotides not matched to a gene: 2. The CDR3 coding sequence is TGTGCCAGCAGTCGGACAGGGACCTACGAGCAGTACTTC. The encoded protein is CASSRTGTYEQYF.

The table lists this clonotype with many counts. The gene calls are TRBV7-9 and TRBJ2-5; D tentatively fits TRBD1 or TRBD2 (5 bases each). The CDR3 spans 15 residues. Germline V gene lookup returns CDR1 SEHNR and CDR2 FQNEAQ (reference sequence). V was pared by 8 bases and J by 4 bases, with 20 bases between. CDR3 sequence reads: CASSDTGTLGETQYF. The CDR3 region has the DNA TGTGCCAGCTCTGATACCGGGACCCTCGGAGAGACCCAGTACTTC.

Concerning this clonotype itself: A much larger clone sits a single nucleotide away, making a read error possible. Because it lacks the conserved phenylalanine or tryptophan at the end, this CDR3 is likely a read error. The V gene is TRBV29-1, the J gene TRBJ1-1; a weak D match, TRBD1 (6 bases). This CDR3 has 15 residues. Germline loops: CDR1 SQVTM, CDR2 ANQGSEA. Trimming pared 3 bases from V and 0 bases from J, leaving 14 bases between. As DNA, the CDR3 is TGCAGCGTTGATAGGGGGACCAGCATGAACACTGAAGCTTTCTGT. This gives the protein CSVDRGTSMNTEAFC.

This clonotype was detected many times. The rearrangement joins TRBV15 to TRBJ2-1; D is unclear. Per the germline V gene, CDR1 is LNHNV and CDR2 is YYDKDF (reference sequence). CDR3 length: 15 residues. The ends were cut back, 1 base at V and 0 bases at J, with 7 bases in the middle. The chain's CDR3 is CATSRAASSYNEQFF. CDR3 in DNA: TGTGCCACCAGCAGAGCCGCTAGCTCCTACAATGAGCAGTTCTTC.

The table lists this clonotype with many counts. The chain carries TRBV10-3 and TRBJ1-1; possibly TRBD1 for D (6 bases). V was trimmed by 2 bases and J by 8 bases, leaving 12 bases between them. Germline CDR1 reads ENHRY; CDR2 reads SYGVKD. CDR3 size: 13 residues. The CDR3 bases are TGTGCCATCAGTGAGGGTGGGGGGGCCGAAGCTTTCTTT. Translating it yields CAISEGGGAEAFF.

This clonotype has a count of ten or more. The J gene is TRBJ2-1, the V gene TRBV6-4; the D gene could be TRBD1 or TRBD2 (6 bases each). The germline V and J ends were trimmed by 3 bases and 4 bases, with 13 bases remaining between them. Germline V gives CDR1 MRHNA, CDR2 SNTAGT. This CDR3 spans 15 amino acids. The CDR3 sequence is CASSEGGGQYNEQFF. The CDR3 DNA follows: TGTGCCAGCAGTGAAGGAGGGGGGCAATACAATGAGCAGTTCTTC.

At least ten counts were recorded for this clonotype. The CDR3 sequence: CASSLGTDQLKAFF. CDR3 bases: TGCGCCAGCAGCTTAGGGACCGACCAGTTGAAGGCTTTCTTT. The chain couples TRBV5-1 to TRBJ1-1, with D perhaps TRBD1 (5 bases). Germline CDR1 reads SGHRS; CDR2 reads YFSETQ. The ends were cut back, 2 bases at V and 11 bases at J, with 19 bases in the middle. CDR3 length: 14 residues.

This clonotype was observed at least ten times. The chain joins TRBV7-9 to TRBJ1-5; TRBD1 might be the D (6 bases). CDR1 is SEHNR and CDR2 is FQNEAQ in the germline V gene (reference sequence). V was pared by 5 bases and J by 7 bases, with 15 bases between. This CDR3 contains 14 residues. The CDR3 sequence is CASSPQGTEQPQHF. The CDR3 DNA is TGTGCCAGCAGCCCACAGGGTACGGAACAGCCCCAGCATTTT.

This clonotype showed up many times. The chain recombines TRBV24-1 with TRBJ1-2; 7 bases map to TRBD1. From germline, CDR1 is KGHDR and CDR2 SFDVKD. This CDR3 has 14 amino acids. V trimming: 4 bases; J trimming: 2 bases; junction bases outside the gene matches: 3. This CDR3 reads CATSEPDRNYGYTF. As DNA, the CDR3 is TGTGCCACCAGTGAGCCGGACAGGAACTATGGCTACACCTTC.

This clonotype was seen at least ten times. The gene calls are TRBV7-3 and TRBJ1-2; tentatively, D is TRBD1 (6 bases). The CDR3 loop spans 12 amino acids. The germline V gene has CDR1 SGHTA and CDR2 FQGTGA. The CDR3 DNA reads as TGTGAACGACCGGACAGATTAGGTGGCTACACCTTC. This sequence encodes CERPDRLGGYTF.

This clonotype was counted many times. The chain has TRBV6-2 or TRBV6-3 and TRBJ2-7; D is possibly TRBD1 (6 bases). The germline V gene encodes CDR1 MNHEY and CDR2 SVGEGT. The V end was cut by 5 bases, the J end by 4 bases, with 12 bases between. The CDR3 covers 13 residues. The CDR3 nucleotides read TGTGCCAGCAGTCGAACAGGGTATTACGAGCAGTACTTC. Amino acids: CASSRTGYYEQYF.

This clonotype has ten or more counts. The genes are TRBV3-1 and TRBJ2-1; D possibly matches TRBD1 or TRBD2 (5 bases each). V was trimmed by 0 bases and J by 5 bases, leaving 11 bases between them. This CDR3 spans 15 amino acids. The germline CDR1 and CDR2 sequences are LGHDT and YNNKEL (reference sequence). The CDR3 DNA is TGTGCCAGCAGCCAAGAGTGGGGGAGCAACAATGAGCAGTTCTTC. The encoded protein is CASSQEWGSNNEQFF.

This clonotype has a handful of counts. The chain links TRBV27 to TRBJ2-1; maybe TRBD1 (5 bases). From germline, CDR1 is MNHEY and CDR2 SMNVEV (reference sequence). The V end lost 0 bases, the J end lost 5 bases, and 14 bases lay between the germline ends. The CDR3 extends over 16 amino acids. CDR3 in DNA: TGTGCCAGCAGTTTATCGTCAAGACAGCACCACAATGAGCAGTTCTTC. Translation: CASSLSSRQHHNEQFF.

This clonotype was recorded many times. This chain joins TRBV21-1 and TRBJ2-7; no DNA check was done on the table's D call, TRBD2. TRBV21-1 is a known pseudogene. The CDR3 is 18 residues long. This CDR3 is CASSEGEPTGGSENEQYF. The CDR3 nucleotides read TGTGCCAGCAGTGAAGGTGAGCCCACTGGCGGGAGTGAAAACGAGCAGTACTTC.

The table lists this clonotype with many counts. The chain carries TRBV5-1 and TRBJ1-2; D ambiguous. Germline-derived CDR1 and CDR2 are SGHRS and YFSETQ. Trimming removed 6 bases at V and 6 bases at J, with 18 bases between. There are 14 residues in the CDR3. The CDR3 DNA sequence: TGCGCCAGCATCTACGGGCCAGATCGGGATGGCTACACCTTC. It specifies CASIYGPDRDGYTF.

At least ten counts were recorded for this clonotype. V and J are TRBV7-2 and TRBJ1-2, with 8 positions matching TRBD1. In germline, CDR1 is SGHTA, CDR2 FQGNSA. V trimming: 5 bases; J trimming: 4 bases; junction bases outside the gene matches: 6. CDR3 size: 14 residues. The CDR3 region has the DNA TGTGCCAGCAGCCCCGGACAGGGAGGCTATGGCTACACCTTC. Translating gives CASSPGQGGYGYTF. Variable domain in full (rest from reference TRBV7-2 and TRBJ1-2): GAGVSQSPSNKVTEKGKDVELRCDPISGHTALYWYRQSLGQGLEFLIYFQGNSAPDKSGLPSDRFSAERTGGSVSTLTIQRTQQEDSAVYLCASSPGQGGYGYTFGSGTRLTVV.

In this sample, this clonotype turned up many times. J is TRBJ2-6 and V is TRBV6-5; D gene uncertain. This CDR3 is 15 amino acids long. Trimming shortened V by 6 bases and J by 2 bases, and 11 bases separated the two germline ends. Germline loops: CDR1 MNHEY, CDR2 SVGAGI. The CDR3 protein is CASSPTWAGANVLTF. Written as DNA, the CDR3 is TGTGCCAGCAGCCCCACTTGGGCTGGGGCCAACGTCCTGACTTTC.

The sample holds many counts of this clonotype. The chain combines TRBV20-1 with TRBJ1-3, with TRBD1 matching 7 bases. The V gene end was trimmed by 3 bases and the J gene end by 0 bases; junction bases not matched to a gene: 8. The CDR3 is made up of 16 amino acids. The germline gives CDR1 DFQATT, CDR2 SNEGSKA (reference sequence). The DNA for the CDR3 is TGCAGTGCTAGGTCCGGGACAGCTAGCTCTGGAAACACCATATATTTT. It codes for CSARSGTASSGNTIYF.

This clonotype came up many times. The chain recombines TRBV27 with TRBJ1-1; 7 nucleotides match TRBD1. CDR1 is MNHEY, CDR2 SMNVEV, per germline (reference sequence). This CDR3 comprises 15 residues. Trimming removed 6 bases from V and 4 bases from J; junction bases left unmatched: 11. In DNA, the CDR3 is TGTGCCAGCAGCCCAGGGGGACGGGGTGGCACTGAAGCTTTCTTT. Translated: CASSPGGRGGTEAFF.

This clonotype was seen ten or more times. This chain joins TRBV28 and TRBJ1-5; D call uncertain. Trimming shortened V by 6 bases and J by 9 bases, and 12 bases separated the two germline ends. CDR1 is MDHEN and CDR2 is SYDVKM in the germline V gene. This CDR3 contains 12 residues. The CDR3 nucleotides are TGTGCCAGCAGGGACGTCCTCAGGCCCCAGCATTTT. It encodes CASRDVLRPQHF. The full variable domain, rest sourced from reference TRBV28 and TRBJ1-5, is DVKVTQSSRYLVKRTGEKVFLECVQDMDHENMFWYRQDPGLGLRLIYFSYDVKMKEKGDIPEGYSVSREKKERFSLILESASTNQTSMYLCASRDVLRPQHFGDGTRLSIL.

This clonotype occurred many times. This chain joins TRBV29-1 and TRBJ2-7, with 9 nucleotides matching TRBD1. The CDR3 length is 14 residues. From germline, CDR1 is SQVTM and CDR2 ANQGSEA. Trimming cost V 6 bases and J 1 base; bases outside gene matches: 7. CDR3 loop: CSVEGQGPSYEQYF. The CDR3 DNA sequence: TGCAGCGTAGAGGGACAGGGACCTTCCTACGAGCAGTACTTC.

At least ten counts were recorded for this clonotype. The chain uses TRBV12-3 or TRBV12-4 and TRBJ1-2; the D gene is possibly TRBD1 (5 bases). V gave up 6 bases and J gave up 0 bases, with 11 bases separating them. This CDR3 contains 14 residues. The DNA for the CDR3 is TGTGCCAGCAGCGGGACCGTAGCTAACTATGGCTACACCTTC. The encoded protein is CASSGTVANYGYTF.

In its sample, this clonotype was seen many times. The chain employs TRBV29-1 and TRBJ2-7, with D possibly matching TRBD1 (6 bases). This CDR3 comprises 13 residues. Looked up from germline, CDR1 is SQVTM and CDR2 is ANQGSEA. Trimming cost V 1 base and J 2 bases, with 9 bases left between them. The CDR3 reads CSVEVDSPYEQYF. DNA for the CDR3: TGCAGCGTTGAAGTGGACAGCCCCTACGAGCAGTACTTC.